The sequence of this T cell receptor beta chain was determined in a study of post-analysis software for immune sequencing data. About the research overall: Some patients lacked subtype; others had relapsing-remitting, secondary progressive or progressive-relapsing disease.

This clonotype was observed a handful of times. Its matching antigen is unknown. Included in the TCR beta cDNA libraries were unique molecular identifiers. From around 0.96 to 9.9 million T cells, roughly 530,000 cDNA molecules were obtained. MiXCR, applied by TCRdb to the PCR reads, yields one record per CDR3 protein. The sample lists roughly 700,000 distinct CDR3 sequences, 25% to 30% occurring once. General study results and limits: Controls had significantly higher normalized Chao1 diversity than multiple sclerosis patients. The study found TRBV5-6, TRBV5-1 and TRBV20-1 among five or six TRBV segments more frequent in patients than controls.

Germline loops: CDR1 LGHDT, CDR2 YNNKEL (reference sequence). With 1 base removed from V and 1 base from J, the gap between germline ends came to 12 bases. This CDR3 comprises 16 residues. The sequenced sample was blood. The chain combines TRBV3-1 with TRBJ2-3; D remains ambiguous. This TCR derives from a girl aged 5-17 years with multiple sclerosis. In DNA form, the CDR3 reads TGTGCCAGCAGCCAAGCGGTACCCCTTGGCACAGATACGCAGTATTTT. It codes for CASSQAVPLGTDTQYF.